The source of this T cell receptor beta chain is a study of human T cells and chemical hapten exposure. General study findings and limits: With DPC sensitization, TCRs exceeding 1 in 1000 frequency showed no change. PT1 expanded TCR counts and patch test score were linked, and their correlation was positive.

Only a few counts were recorded for this clonotype. What it binds is unknown. TCRdb reprocessed the RACE reads via MiXCR and lists one record per CDR3 protein. The profile shows about 110,000 distinct CDR3 sequences, approximately 36% of them singletons. Time point noted: patch test 3, about 24 weeks after DPC sensitization. The treatment here: therapeutic diphenylcyclopropenone sensitization with weekly scalp DPC. Before extraction, the whole blood was not fractionated, and total RNA was taken from it. Trimming took 6 bases from V and 4 from J, leaving 25 bases between them. CDR1 is SEHNR and CDR2 is FQNEAQ in the germline V gene (reference sequence). The CDR3 covers 18 residues.

The sequence came from a man aged 40-55 years with alopecia areata. Some clones in this sample may be carry-over from other donors' samples. The specimen comprised whole blood, sampled in connection with sensitization to the hapten diphenylcyclopropenone (DPC). The rearrangement joins TRBV7-9 to TRBJ2-1, with D possibly matching TRBD1 (5 bases). The CDR3 sequence: CASSSGHFQGSDYNEQFF. The CDR3 nucleotides are TGTGCCAGCAGTTCTGGTCACTTTCAGGGTTCCGATTACAATGAGCAGTTCTTC.